This T cell receptor (beta chain) originates from a study of shared T cell receptors in the human thymus. Data came from immunoSEQ multiplex PCR; TCRdb stores just in-frame clones and leaves some out. The sample includes some 660,000 clones, around 87% of them seen just once. These data also formed part of another study, on human thymus T cells. That paper notes: The donor group consisted of healthy Finnish infants who were having corrective surgery for congenital heart defects. Corrective cardiac surgery supplied the resected thymus tissue. There appeared to be biased usage of V and J genes in thymic and blood repertoires. The related literature has documented a marked overlap of thymic repertoires among unrelated individuals.

Sequenced sample: thymocytes. This clonotype was obtained from a boy under two years old with a congenital heart defect.

The CDR3 DNA reads TGTGCCAGCAGTGAATGGGGGGGGATCTCCTACAATGAGCAGTTCTTC. Translated: CASSEWGGISYNEQFF. The chain is built from TRBV25-1 and TRBJ2-1; the match to TRBD2 covers 7 bases. V lost 1 base to trimming and J lost 0 bases; unmatched junction nucleotides: 3. The germline CDR1 and CDR2 sequences are MGHDK and SYGVNS. The CDR3 is 16 amino acids. The whole variable domain, filled in from reference TRBV25-1 and TRBJ2-1, reads EADIYQTPRYLVIGTGKKITLECSQTMGHDKMYWYQQDPGMELHLIHYSYGVNSTEKGDLSSESTVSRIRTEHFPLTLESARPSHTSQYLCASSEWGGISYNEQFFGPGTRLTVL.